This T cell receptor beta chain derives from a study of T cell responses to AZD1222 COVID-19 vaccine. General study findings and limits: Females made up more of the donors, who were largely white British, and clonal diversity may have come out too low. Researchers took repertoire samples only after the peak T cell response had come. Seropositivity was recorded at baseline in only a handful of AZD1222 recipients. Mapped onto spike, vaccine-associated CD4 TCRs spanned it and were dominant at 160-218 and 743-854.

As for this clone: What it binds is unknown.

V lost 6 bases, J lost 5 bases, and 11 bases stayed unmatched. This CDR3 comprises 15 residues. Germline V lookup: CDR1 LNHDA, CDR2 SQIVND (reference sequence). Sequencing was performed with immunoSEQ multiplex PCR; in TCRdb, only in-frame clones are kept and a portion is missing. There are about 260,000 clones in the sample; approximately 95% occur only once, and around 0.6% lies in the top ten. Sequenced material: peripheral blood, taken on day 0 of AZD1222 vaccination. The chain is built from TRBV19 and TRBJ1-2, with 8 bases lining up with TRBD1. The TCR was taken from an adult in good health. The CDR3 DNA sequence: TGTGCCAGTAGCCCCCGGACAGGGCAAAGGTATGGCTACACCTTC. The encoded protein is CASSPRTGQRYGYTF.